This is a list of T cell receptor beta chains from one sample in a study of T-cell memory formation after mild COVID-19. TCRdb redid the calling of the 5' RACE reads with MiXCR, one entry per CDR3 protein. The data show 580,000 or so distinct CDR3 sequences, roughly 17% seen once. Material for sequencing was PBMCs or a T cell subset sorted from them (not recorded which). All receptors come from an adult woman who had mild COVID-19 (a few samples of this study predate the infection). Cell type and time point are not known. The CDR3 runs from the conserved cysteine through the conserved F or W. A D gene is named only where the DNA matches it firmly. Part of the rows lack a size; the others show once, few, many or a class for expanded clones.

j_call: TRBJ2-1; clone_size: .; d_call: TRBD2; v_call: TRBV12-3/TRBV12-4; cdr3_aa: CASIEALAGYNEQFF; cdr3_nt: TGTGCCAGCATCGAGGCTCTAGCGGGATACAATGAGCAGTTCTTC
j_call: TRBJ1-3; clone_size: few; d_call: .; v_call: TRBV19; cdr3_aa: CASIEAVSSGNTIYF; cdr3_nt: TGTGCCAGTATCGAAGCTGTAAGCTCTGGAAACACCATATATTTT
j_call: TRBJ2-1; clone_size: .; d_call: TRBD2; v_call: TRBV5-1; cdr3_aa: CASSSLGLAIFRSSYNEQFF; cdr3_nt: TGCGCCAGCAGCTCCCTGGGACTAGCGATATTCCGAAGCTCCTACAATGAGCAGTTCTTC
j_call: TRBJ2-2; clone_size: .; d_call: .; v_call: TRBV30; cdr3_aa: CAWRPLGTAGELFF; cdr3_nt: TGTGCCTGGCGGCCCCTCGGGACCGCCGGGGAGCTGTTTTTT
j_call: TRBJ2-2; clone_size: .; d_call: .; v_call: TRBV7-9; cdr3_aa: CASSLKGSGSGELFF; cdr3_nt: TGTGCCAGCAGCTTAAAGGGGTCCGGCTCCGGGGAGCTGTTTTTT
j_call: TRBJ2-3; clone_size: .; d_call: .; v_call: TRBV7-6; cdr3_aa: CASSSSPGVNTQYF; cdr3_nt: TGTGCCAGCAGTTCGTCCCCTGGTGTGAATACGCAGTATTTT
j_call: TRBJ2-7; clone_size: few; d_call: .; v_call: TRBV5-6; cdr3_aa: CASSRWTPTISEQYF; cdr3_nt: TGTGCCAGCAGCAGATGGACACCAACTATCTCCGAGCAGTACTTC
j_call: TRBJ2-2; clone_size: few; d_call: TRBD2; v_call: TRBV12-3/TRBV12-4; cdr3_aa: CASSSRLAGDTGELFF; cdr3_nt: TGTGCCAGCAGTTCCAGACTAGCGGGAGACACCGGGGAGCTGTTTTTT
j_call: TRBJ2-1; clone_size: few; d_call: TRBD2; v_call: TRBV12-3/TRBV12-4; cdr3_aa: CASSPSQVVGTSGHNEQFF; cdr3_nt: TGTGCCAGCAGTCCCTCACAGGTGGTAGGGACTAGCGGACACAATGAGCAGTTCTTC
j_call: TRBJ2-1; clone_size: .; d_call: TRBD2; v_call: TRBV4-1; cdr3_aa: CASRPKRTSDGVSYNEQFF; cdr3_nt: TGCGCCAGCAGACCTAAGAGGACTAGCGACGGCGTCTCCTACAATGAGCAGTTCTTC
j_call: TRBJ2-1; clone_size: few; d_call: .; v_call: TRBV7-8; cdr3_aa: CASSFIYSTLGFSQGDNEQFF; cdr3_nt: TGTGCCAGCAGCTTCATCTACAGCACTCTGGGGTTTAGTCAAGGGGACAATGAGCAGTTCTTC
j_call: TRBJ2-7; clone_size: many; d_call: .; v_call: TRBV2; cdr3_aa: CASSDPSRGYEQYF; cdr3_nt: TGTGCCAGCAGTGATCCGAGCAGGGGCTACGAGCAGTACTTC
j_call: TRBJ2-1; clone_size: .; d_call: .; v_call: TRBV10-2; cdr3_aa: CASSERSPGYNEQFF; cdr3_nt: TGCGCCAGCAGTGAAAGGTCGCCGGGATACAATGAGCAGTTCTTC
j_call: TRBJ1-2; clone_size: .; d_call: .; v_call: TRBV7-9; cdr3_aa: CASSERQDYGYTF; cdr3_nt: TGTGCCAGCAGCGAGCGGCAGGACTATGGCTACACCTTC
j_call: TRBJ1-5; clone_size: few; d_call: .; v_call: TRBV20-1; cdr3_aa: CSASRAQGNQPQHF; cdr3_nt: TGCAGTGCTAGCAGGGCGCAGGGCAATCAGCCCCAGCATTTT
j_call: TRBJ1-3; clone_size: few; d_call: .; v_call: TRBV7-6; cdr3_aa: CASSPWEGDPSGNTIYF; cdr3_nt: TGTGCCAGCAGCCCCTGGGAGGGAGATCCATCTGGAAACACCATATATTTT
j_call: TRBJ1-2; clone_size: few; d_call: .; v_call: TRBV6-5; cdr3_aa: CASSYSGDYGYTF; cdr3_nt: TGTGCCAGCAGTTACTCGGGAGACTATGGCTACACCTTC
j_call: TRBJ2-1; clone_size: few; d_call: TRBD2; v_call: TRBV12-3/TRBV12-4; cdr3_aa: CASSRLAGTPNEQFF; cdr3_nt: TGTGCCAGCAGCCGCCTAGCGGGGACCCCCAATGAGCAGTTCTTC
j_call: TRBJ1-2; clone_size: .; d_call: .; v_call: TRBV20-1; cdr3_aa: CSALIPGSGGRGYTF; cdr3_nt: TGCAGTGCCCTTATCCCCGGGTCCGGGGGACGTGGCTACACCTTC
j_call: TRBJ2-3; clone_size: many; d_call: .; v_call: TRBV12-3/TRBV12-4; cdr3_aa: CASSPGGADTQYF; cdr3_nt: TGTGCCAGCAGTCCCGGGGGCGCAGATACGCAGTATTTT
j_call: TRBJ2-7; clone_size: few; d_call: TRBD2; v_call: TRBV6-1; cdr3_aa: CASSEGRLAGGHEQYF; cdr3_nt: TGTGCCAGCAGTGAAGGGAGACTAGCGGGGGGGCACGAGCAGTACTTC
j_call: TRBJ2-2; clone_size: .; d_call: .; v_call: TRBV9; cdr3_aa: CASSSPSRQVTGELFF; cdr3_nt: TGTGCCAGCAGCTCACCCTCCAGGCAGGTCACCGGGGAGCTGTTTTTT
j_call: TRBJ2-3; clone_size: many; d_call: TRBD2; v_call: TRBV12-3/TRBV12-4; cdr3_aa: CASSFSGGRRTDTQYF; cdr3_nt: TGTGCCAGCAGTTTTAGCGGGGGGCGTCGCACAGATACGCAGTATTTT
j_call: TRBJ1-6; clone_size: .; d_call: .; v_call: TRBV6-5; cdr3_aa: CASSPTRGTPLHF; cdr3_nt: TGTGCCAGCAGCCCGACACGGGGCACACCCCTCCACTTT
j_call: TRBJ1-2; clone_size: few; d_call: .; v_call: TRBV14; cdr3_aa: CASSQWNFAGYTF; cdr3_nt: TGTGCCAGCAGCCAATGGAACTTCGCTGGCTACACCTTC
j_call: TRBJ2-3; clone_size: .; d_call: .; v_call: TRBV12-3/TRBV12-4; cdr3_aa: CASSFLGADTQYF; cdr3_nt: TGTGCCAGCAGTTTCCTTGGGGCGGATACGCAGTATTTT
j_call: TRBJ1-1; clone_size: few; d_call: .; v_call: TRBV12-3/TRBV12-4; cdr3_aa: CASSSDRPGNTEAFF; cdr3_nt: TGTGCCAGCAGTTCCGACAGGCCGGGGAACACTGAAGCTTTCTTT
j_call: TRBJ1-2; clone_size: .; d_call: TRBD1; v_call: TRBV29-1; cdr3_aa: CSVADRPNYGYTF; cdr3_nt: TGCAGCGTTGCGGACAGGCCTAACTATGGCTACACCTTC
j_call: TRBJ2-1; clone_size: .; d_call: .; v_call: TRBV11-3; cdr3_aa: CASRKSGSPYNEQFF; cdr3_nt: TGTGCCAGCAGGAAAAGCGGATCCCCCTACAATGAGCAGTTCTTC
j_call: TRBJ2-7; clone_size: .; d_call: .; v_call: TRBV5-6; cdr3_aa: CASSRDGDYEQYF; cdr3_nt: TGTGCCAGCAGCAGGGACGGAGACTACGAGCAGTACTTC
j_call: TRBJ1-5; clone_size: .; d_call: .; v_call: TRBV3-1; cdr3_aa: CASSQDENQPQHF; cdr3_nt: TGTGCCAGCAGCCAAGATGAGAATCAGCCCCAGCATTTT
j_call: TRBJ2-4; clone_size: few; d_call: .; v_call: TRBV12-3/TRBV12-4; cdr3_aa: CASSLSVNIQYF; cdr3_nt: TGTGCCAGCAGTTTATCGGTAAACATTCAGTACTTC
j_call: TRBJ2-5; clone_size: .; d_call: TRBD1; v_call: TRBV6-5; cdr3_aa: CASSYSGQGVETQYF; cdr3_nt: TGTGCCAGCAGTTACTCGGGACAGGGCGTAGAGACCCAGTACTTC
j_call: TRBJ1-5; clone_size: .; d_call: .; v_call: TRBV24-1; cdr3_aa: CATSSRGLSNQPQHF; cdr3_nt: TGTGCCACCAGCAGCAGGGGCCTCAGCAATCAGCCCCAGCATTTT
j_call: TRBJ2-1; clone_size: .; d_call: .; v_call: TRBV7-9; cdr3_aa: CASSLGYGRVHEQFF; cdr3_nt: TGTGCCAGCAGCTTAGGGTATGGCAGGGTGCATGAGCAGTTCTTC
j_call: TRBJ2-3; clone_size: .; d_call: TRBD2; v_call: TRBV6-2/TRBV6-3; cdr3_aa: CASSYGGLAGADTQYF; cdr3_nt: TGTGCCAGCAGTTACGGGGGACTAGCGGGAGCAGATACGCAGTATTTT
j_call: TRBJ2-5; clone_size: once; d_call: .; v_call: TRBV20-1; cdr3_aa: CSAQAGGSETQYF; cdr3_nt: TGCAGTGCCCAAGCAGGGGGGAGCGAGACCCAGTACTTC
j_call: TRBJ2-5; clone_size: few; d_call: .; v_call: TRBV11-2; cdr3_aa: CASSLQGAAGLQGETQYF; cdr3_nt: TGTGCCAGCAGCTTGCAAGGCGCGGCAGGTCTTCAAGGGGAGACCCAGTACTTC
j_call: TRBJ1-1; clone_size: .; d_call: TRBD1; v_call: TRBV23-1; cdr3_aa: CASSQYPGEDRNSEAFF; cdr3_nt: TGCGCCAGCAGTCAATACCCAGGGGAGGACAGGAACTCTGAAGCTTTCTTT
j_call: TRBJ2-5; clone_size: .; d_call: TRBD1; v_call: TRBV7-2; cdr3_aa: CASSAGTGNPTQYF; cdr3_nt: TGTGCCAGCAGCGCCGGGACAGGGAATCCGACCCAGTACTTC
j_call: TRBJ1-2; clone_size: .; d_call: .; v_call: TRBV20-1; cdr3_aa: CSARYKGGDGYTF; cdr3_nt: TGCAGTGCTAGATATAAGGGCGGGGATGGCTACACCTTC
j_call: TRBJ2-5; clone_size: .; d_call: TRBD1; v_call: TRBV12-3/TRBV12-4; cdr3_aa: CASSPRTGAETQYF; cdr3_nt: TGTGCCAGCAGCCCCAGGACAGGGGCAGAGACCCAGTACTTC
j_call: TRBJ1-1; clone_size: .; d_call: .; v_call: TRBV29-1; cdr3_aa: CSVAQGSTEAFF; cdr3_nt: TGCAGCGTCGCCCAGGGGAGTACTGAAGCTTTCTTT
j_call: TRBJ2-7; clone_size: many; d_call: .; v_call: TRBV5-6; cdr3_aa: CASSRVGYEQYF; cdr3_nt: TGTGCCAGCAGCAGAGTCGGGTACGAGCAGTACTTC
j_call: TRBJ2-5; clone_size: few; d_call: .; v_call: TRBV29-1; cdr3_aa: CSVDWGTGEETQYF; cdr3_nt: TGCAGCGTTGATTGGGGTACGGGAGAAGAGACCCAGTACTTC
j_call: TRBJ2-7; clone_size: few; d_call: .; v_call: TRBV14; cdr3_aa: CASSQWDNYEQYF; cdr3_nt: TGTGCCAGCAGCCAATGGGACAACTACGAGCAGTACTTC
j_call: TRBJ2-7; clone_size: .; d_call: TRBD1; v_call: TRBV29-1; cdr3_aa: CSAGGDRRYEQYF; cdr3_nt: TGCAGCGCCGGTGGGGACAGGAGGTACGAGCAGTACTTC
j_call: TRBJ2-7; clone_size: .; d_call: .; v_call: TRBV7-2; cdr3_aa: CASSHLLASSYEQYF; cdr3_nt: TGTGCCAGCAGCCATTTGTTGGCGAGCTCCTACGAGCAGTACTTC
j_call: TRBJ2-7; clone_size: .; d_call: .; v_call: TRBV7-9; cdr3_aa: CASTPSVGTAYEQYF; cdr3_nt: TGTGCCAGCACCCCTTCCGTGGGCACCGCCTACGAGCAGTACTTC
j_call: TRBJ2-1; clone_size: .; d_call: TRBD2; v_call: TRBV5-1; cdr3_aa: CASSFPSGGSRNEQFF; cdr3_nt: TGCGCCAGCAGCTTCCCTAGCGGGGGATCTAGGAATGAGCAGTTCTTC
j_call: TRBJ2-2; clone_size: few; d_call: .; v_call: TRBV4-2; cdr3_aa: CASSRKVQTIKSTNTGELFF; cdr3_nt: TGTGCCAGCAGCCGCAAAGTTCAAACTATCAAGTCTACCAACACCGGGGAGCTGTTTTTT
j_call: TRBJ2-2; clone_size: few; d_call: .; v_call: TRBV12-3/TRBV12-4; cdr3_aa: CASSRGGELFF; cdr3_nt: TGTGCCAGCAGTCGGGGCGGGGAGCTGTTTTTT
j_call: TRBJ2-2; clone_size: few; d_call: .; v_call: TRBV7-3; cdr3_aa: CASRGQRITGELFF; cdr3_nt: TGTGCCAGCAGGGGACAACGGATCACCGGGGAGCTGTTTTTT
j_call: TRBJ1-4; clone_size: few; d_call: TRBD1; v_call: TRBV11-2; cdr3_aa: CASSTWDRAREEKLFF; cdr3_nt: TGTGCCAGCAGCACCTGGGACAGGGCCCGAGAGGAAAAACTGTTTTTT
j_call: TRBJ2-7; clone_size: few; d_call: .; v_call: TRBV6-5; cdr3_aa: CASSYSDGTYEQYF; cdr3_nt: TGTGCCAGCAGTTACTCGGACGGGACCTACGAGCAGTACTTC